Presented here are 14 T cell receptor beta chains from one specimen sequenced in a study of regulatory T cells in long-lasting Graves disease. Building the TCR beta libraries relied on iRepertoire HTBI primers, and CDR3 regions underwent Arm-PCR. TCRdb passed the multiplex PCR reads through MiXCR, listing each CDR3 protein once. In the table there are under 450,000 distinct CDR3 sequences, about 25% of which are singletons. Described time point: persistent/refractory GD, antithyroid drugs over 5 years with positive TRAb. PBMCs were the source of the RNA used for TCR sequencing. The sample consisted of peripheral blood mononuclear cells (PBMCs), taken when the disease was refractory, from a patient treated with antithyroid drugs. The receptor set was obtained from a female donor with Graves disease.

Ten or more counts support this clonotype. J is TRBJ2-5 and V is TRBV18, with D unresolved. The CDR3 covers 12 residues. From germline, CDR1 is KGHSH and CDR2 LQKENI. Deletions cut 2 bases from V and 4 bases from J, with 5 bases between. In DNA form, the CDR3 reads TGTGCCAGCTCACCAAACGTAGAGACCCAGTACTTC. It codes for CASSPNVETQYF. Variable domain in full (rest from reference TRBV18 and TRBJ2-5): NAGVMQNPRHLVRRRGQEARLRCSPMKGHSHVYWYRQLPEEGLKFMVYLQKENIIDESGMPKERFSAEFPKEGPSILRIQQVVRGDSAAYFCASSPNVETQYFGPGTRLLVL.

This chain uses TRBV7-9 with TRBJ1-2, with TRBD1 identical over 7 bases. The CDR3 has 15 amino acids. CDR1 and CDR2 (germline): SEHNR, FQNEAQ (reference sequence). J lost 8 bases, V lost 5 bases, and 14 bases had no gene match. CDR3 loop: CASSRSEGGFGGYTF. CDR3 in DNA: TGTGCCAGCAGCCGATCTGAAGGGGGCTTCGGCGGCTACACCTTC.

The table lists this clonotype with a few counts. The chain links TRBV3-1 to TRBJ1-2, with TRBD1 as a possible D gene (5 bases). CDR3 length: 14 residues. Deletions cut 1 base from V and 4 bases from J, with 10 bases between. Germline CDR1 LGHDT, CDR2 YNNKEL (reference sequence). The CDR3 is CASSQASGGYGYTF. The CDR3 DNA reads TGTGCCAGCAGCCAAGCCAGTGGGGGCTATGGCTACACCTTC.

The rearrangement links TRBV6-1 to TRBJ2-7; 11 nucleotides match TRBD2. The CDR3 covers 15 residues. Germline CDR1 MNHNS, CDR2 SASEGT. Trimming took 4 bases from V and 2 from J; bases not matched to a gene: 4. CDR3: CASSALAGVTYEQYF. CDR3 in DNA: TGTGCCAGCAGTGCACTAGCGGGAGTAACCTACGAGCAGTACTTC.

J is TRBJ2-3 and V is TRBV7-2, with 8 bases fitting TRBD2. Germline CDR1 is SGHTA and CDR2 is FQGNSA. This CDR3 region has 15 residues. V shed 5 bases, J shed 1 base, and the junction held 5 bases outside the gene matches. The CDR3 DNA sequence: TGTGCCAGCAGCGGAAGGACTAGCCGCACAGATACGCAGTATTTT. This sequence encodes CASSGRTSRTDTQYF.

This chain links TRBV24-1 with TRBJ2-4; 7 bases map to TRBD1. V lost 7 bases to trimming and J lost 7 bases; unmatched junction nucleotides: 12. Germline V gene lookup returns CDR1 KGHDR and CDR2 SFDVKD. This CDR3 comprises 15 residues. Written as DNA, the CDR3 is TGTGCCACCAGCCTCCGGGACAGCCCTACGAACATTCAGTACTTC. Residues: CATSLRDSPTNIQYF.

This clonotype has a count of ten or more. The chain has TRBV27 and TRBJ2-7, with 11 bases matching TRBD1. The CDR3 runs 15 residues. The germline V gene encodes CDR1 MNHEY and CDR2 SMNVEV (reference sequence). V lost 6 bases and J lost 3; bases outside the gene matches: 7. In DNA, the CDR3 is TGTGCCAGCAGCAGTTACGGGACAGGGGGCTACGAGCAGTACTTC. Amino acid sequence: CASSSYGTGGYEQYF.

This clonotype was counted only a few times. The rearrangement uses TRBV6-2 or TRBV6-3 and TRBJ1-5, with TRBD1 matching 10 bases. CDR1 is MNHEY and CDR2 is SVGEGT in the germline V gene. Trimming took 4 bases from V and 1 from J; bases not matched to a gene: 4. This CDR3 has 16 amino acids. Written as DNA, the CDR3 is TGTGCCAGCAGTTTCGACAGGGGGCTAAGCAATCAGCCCCAGCATTTT. Translating gives CASSFDRGLSNQPQHF.

This chain connects TRBV12-3 or TRBV12-4 to TRBJ1-2; D is undetermined. This CDR3 has 14 residues. The ends were cut back, 0 bases at V and 4 bases at J, with 9 bases in the middle. The CDR3 DNA sequence: TGTGCCAGCAGTTTAGCGGGAGTCGGCTATGGCTACACCTTC. Its protein is CASSLAGVGYGYTF.

The table lists this clonotype with a few counts. V usage is TRBV9 and J usage is TRBJ1-2; D might be TRBD1 (6 bases). The V end was cut by 1 base, the J end by 4 bases, with 17 bases between. The germline V gene has CDR1 SGDLS and CDR2 YYNGEE. CDR3 length: 16 amino acids. The CDR3 protein is CASSVHGGGGAYGYTF. The CDR3 nucleotides are TGTGCCAGCAGCGTACATGGCGGAGGGGGTGCCTATGGCTACACCTTC.

The V gene is TRBV10-3, the J gene TRBJ2-5, with D possibly matching TRBD1 (5 bases). Germline values: CDR1 ENHRY, CDR2 SYGVKD. V dropped 5 bases and J dropped 4 bases, with 8 bases sitting between them. CDR3 length equals 12 residues. The CDR3 sequence: CAISRGAETQYF. The CDR3 DNA reads TGTGCCATCAGTAGGGGTGCAGAGACCCAGTACTTC.

Ten or more counts support this clonotype. This chain connects TRBV12-3 or TRBV12-4 to TRBJ2-7; D call uncertain. Trimming removed 1 base from V and 1 base from J, with 5 bases in between. The CDR3 has 13 amino acids. CDR3 sequence (DNA): TGTGCCAGCAGTTTAGTGGTGTCCTACGAGCAGTACTTC. Encoded protein: CASSLVVSYEQYF.

The genes are TRBV19 and TRBJ1-5; D might be TRBD1 (6 bases). Trimming pared 5 bases from V and 7 bases from J, leaving 21 bases between. The CDR3 covers 16 residues. Germline V CDR1 and CDR2: LNHDA, SQIVND (reference sequence). This chain's CDR3 is CASSLASQGNGQPQHF. DNA of the CDR3: TGTGCCAGTAGTCTCGCGTCACAGGGTAATGGCCAGCCCCAGCATTTT.

This clonotype was seen ten or more times. The chain is built from TRBV2 and TRBJ1-1; possibly TRBD1 for D (5 bases). CDR3 length: 17 amino acids. Trimming took 7 bases from V and 6 from J, leaving 27 bases between them. Germline V gene sequence: CDR1 SNHLY, CDR2 FYNNEI. CDR3: CASTRTMEGRGGAEAFF. CDR3 coding DNA: TGTGCCAGCACTCGAACAATGGAGGGACGTGGAGGCGCTGAAGCTTTCTTT. The whole variable domain, remainder taken from reference TRBV2 and TRBJ1-1, is EPEVTQTPSHQVTQMGQEVILRCVPISNHLYFYWYRQILGQKVEFLVSFYNNEISEKSEIFDDQFSVERPDGSNFTLKIRSTKLEDSAMYFCASTRTMEGRGGAEAFFGQGTRLTVV.